These 5 T cell receptor beta chains were sequenced from one sample in a study of blood T cell repertoires in COVID-19. Sequencing was performed with immunoSEQ multiplex PCR; in TCRdb, only in-frame clones are kept and a portion is missing. The repertoire holds a few hundred thousand clones, with around nine tenths as singletons. Sequencing was carried out using PBMCs or T cells enriched from blood (not recorded which). These receptors were collected from a woman aged 40 to 50 who had been exposed to COVID-19.

The V gene is TRBV30, the J gene TRBJ1-6; 7 positions agree with TRBD1. The length of the CDR3 is 13 residues. Trimming cost V 8 bases and J 7 bases; bases outside gene matches: 8. Germline V gene sequence: CDR1 GTSNPN, CDR2 SVGIG (reference sequence). The chain's CDR3 is CARYRGRNSPLHF. The CDR3, as DNA: TGTGCCAGGTACAGGGGAAGGAATTCACCCCTCCACTTT.

The genes are TRBV18 and TRBJ1-1; TRBD1 is a possible D gene (5 bases). Trimming took 1 base from V and 1 from J, leaving 10 bases between them. The CDR3 length is 15 residues. Germline assignment: CDR1 KGHSH and CDR2 LQKENI. The CDR3 DNA sequence: TGTGCCAGCTCACCACTGACAGCGTCGAACACTGAAGCTTTCTTT. It yields the protein CASSPLTASNTEAFF. The whole variable domain, remainder taken from reference TRBV18 and TRBJ1-1, is NAGVMQNPRHLVRRRGQEARLRCSPMKGHSHVYWYRQLPEEGLKFMVYLQKENIIDESGMPKERFSAEFPKEGPSILRIQQVVRGDSAAYFCASSPLTASNTEAFFGQGTRLTVV.

The chain carries TRBV11-2 and TRBJ2-3; 7 bases agree with TRBD2. With V trimmed by 3 bases and J by 6 bases, 6 bases remained unmatched. Germline CDR1 reads SGHAT; CDR2 reads FQNNGV. The CDR3 contains 14 residues. CDR3 DNA: TGTGCCAGCAGCTTGACTAGCTTCCCTGATACGCAGTATTTT. Its translation is CASSLTSFPDTQYF.

J is TRBJ2-7 and V is TRBV7-2, with TRBD2 matching over 9 bases. CDR1 is SGHTA, CDR2 FQGNSA, per germline. This CDR3 is 14 amino acids long. Trimming at V came to 8 bases and at J to 4 bases, leaving 9 bases not matched to a gene. The CDR3 protein is CASGDSGGRYEQYF. As DNA, the CDR3 is TGTGCCAGCGGGGATAGCGGGGGTAGGTACGAGCAGTACTTC.

Written as DNA, the CDR3 is TGTGCCAGCAGCTTAGAGGCAGGGCGTGGCACCGGGGAGCTGTTTTTT. Its translation: CASSLEAGRGTGELFF. The chain joins TRBV11-3 to TRBJ2-2; D is perhaps TRBD1 (5 bases). The CDR3 runs 16 residues. The V gene lost 0 bases and the J gene lost 4 bases, with 12 bases spanning the gap. Germline CDR1 SGHNT, CDR2 YENEEA. The full variable domain, with the rest looked up from reference TRBV11-3 and TRBJ2-2, is EAGVVQSPRYKIIEKKQPVAFWCNPISGHNTLYWYLQNLGQGPELLIRYENEEAVDDSQLPKDRFSAERLKGVDSTLKIQPAELGDSAVYLCASSLEAGRGTGELFFGEGSRLTVL.